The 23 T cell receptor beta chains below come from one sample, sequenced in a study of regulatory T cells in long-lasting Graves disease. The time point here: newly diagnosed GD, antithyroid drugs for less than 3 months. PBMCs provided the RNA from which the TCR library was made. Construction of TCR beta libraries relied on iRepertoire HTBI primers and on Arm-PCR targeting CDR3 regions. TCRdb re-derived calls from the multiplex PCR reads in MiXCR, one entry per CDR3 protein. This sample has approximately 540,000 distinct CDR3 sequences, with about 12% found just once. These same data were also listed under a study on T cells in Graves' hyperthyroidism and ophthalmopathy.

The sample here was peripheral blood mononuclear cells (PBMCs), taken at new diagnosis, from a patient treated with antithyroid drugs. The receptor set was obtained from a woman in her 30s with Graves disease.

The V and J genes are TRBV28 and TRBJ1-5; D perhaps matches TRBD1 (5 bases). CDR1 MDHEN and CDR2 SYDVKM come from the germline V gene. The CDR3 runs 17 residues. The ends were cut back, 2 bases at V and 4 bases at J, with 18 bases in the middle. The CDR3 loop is CASSLTTLGGGNQPQHF. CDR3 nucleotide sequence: TGTGCCAGCAGTTTAACAACCTTGGGCGGGGGGAATCAGCCCCAGCATTTT.

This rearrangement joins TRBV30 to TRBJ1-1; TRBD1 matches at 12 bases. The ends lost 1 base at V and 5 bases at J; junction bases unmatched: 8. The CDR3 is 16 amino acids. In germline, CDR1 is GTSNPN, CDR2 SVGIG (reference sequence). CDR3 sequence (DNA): TGTGCCTGGAGTGATCGGGACAGGGGGCGAGGAACTGAAGCTTTCTTT. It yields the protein CAWSDRDRGRGTEAFF.

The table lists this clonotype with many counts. The CDR3 DNA is TGTGCCAGCTCACCACAACTAGGGTTGTCAGATACGCAGTATTTT. Its translation: CASSPQLGLSDTQYF. This chain connects TRBV18 to TRBJ2-3; D is possibly TRBD2 (5 bases). This CDR3 is 15 amino acids long. Germline-derived CDR1 and CDR2 are KGHSH and LQKENI. Trimming removed 1 base from V and 4 bases from J, with 12 bases in between.

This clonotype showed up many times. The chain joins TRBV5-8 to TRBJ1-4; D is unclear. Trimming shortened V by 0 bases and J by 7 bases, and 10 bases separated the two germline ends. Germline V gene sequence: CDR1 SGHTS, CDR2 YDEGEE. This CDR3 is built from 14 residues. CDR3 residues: CASSLGRGSEKLFF. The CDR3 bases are TGTGCCAGCAGCTTGGGTCGGGGAAGTGAAAAACTGTTTTTT.

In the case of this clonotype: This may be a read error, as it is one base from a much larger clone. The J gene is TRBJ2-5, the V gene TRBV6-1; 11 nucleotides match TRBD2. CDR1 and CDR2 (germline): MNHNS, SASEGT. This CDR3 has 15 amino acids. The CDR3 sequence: CASGTGLADQETQCF. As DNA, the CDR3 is TGTGCCAGCGGAACGGGACTAGCGGACCAAGAGACCCAGTGCTTC.

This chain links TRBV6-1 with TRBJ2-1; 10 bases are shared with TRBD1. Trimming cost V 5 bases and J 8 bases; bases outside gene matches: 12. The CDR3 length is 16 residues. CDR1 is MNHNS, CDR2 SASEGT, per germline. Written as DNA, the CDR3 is TGTGCCAGCAGTACGACCGGGACAGGGGCAAGGGATGAGCAGTTCTTC. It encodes CASSTTGTGARDEQFF.

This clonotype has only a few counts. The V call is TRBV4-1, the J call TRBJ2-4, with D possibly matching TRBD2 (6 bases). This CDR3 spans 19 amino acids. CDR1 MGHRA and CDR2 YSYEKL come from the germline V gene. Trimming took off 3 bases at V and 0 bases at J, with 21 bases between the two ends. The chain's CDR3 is CASSHLPVGASAAKNIQYF. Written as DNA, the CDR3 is TGCGCCAGCAGCCACCTCCCCGTCGGTGCTAGCGCAGCCAAAAACATTCAGTACTTC.

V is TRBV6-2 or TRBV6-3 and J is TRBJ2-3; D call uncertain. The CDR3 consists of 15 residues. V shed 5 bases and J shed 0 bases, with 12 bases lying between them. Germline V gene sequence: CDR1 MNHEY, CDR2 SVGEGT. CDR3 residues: CASSPFLSSTDTQYF. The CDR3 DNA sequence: TGTGCCAGCAGTCCTTTCCTTTCTAGCACAGATACGCAGTATTTT.

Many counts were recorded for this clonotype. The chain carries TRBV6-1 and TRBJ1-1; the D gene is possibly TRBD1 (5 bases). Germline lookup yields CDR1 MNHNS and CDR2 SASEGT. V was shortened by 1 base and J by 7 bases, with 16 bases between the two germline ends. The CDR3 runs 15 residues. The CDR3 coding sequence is TGTGCCAGCAGTGAAGGATTTGGGGGACCAAGTGAAGCTTTCTTT. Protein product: CASSEGFGGPSEAFF.

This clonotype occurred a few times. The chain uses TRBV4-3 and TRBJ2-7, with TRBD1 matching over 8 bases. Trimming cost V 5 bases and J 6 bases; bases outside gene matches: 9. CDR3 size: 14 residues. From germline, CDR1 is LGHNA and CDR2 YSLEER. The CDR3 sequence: CASSFRQGPSEQYF. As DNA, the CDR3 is TGCGCCAGCAGCTTCCGACAGGGGCCCTCCGAGCAGTACTTC.

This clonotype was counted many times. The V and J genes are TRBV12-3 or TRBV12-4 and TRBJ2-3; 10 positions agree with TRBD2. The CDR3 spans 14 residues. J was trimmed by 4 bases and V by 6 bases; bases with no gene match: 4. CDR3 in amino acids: CASRRAGGADTQYF. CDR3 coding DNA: TGTGCCAGCAGGAGAGCGGGAGGGGCAGATACGCAGTATTTT.

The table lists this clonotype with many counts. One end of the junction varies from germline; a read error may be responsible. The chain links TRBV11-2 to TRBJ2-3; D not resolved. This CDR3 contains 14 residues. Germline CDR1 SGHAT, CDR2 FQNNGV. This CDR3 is CASSQEVFTDTQYF. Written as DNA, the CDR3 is TGCGCCAGCAGCCAAGAGGTCTTCACAGATACGCAGTATTTT. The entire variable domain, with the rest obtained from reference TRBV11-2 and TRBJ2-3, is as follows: EAGVAQSPRYKIIEKRQSVAFWCNPISGHATLYWYQQILGQGPKLLIQFQNNGVVDDSQLPKDRFSAERLKGVDSTLKIQPAKLEDSAVYLCASSQEVFTDTQYFGPGTRLTVL.

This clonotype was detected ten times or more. CDR3 nucleotide sequence: TGTGCCAGCAGTTCCTTAGCGGGAGTGTGGTACAATGAGCAGTTCTTC. It codes for CASSSLAGVWYNEQFF. The rearrangement joins TRBV12-3 or TRBV12-4 to TRBJ2-1; the match to TRBD2 covers 9 bases. V lost 4 bases and J lost 4; bases outside the gene matches: 8. The CDR3 is 16 amino acids.

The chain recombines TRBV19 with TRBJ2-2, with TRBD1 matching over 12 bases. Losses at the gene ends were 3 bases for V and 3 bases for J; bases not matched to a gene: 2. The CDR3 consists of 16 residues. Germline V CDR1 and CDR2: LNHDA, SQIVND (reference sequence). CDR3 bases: TGTGCCAGTAGTATCCGGGACAGGGGGCACACCGGGGAGCTGTTTTTT. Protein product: CASSIRDRGHTGELFF.

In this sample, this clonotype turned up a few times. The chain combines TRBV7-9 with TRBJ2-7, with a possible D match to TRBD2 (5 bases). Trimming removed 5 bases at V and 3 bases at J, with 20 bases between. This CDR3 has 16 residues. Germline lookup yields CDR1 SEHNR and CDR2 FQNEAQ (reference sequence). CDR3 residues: CASSARLSGGGYEQYF. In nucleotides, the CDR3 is TGTGCCAGCAGCGCCCGATTGAGCGGAGGCGGCTACGAGCAGTACTTC.

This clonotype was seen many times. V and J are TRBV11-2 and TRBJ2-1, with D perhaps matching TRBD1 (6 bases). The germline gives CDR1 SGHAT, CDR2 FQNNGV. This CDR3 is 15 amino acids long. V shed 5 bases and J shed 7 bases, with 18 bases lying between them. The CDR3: CASSLTGGGMNEQFF. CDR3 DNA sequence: TGTGCCAGCAGCCTTACAGGTGGGGGCATGAATGAGCAGTTCTTC.

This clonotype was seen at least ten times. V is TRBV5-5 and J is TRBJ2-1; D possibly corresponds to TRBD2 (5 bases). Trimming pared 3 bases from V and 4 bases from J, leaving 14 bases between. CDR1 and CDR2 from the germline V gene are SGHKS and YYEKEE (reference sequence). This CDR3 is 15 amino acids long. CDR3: CASSSIRTGYNEQFF. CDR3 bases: TGTGCCAGCAGCTCTATTCGGACGGGGTACAATGAGCAGTTCTTC.

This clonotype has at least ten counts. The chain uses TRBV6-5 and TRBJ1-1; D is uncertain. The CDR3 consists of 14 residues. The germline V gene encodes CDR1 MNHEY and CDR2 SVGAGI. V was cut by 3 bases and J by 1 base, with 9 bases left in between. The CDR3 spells CASSYLDANTEAFF. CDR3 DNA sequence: TGTGCCAGCAGTTATTTGGACGCGAACACTGAAGCTTTCTTT.

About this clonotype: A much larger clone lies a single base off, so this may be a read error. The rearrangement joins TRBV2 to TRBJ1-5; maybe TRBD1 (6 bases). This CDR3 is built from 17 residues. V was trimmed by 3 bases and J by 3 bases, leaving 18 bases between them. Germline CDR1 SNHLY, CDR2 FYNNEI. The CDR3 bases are TGTGCCAGCAGTGATAGGGGGTTTGGCAGTGTCAATCAGCCCCAGCATTTT. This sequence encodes CASSDRGFGSVNQPQHF.

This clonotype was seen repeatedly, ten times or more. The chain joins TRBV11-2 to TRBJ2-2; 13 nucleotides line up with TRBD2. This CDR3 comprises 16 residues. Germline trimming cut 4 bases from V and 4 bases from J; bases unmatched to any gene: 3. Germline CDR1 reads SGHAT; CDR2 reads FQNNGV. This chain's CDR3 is CASSSWTSGGTGELFF. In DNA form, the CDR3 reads TGTGCCAGCAGCTCCTGGACTAGCGGGGGCACCGGGGAGCTGTTTTTT.

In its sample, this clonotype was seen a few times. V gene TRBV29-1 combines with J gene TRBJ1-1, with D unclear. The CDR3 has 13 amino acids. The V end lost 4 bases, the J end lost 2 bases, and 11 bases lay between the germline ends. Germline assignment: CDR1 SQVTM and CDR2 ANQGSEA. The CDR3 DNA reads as TGCAGCGTTGGGCCGGACGAAAACACTGAAGCTTTCTTT. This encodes CSVGPDENTEAFF.

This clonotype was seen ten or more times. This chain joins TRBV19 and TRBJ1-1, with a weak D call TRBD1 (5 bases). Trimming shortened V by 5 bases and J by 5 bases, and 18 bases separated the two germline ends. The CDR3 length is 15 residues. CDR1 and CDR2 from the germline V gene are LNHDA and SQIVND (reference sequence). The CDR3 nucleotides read TGTGCCAGTAGTTCCATCGGGGGAGGGGCGACTGAAGCTTTCTTT. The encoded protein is CASSSIGGGATEAFF.

The CDR3 reads CASSYYSGPDTGELFF. The CDR3 DNA follows: TGTGCCAGCAGTTACTATTCGGGGCCTGACACCGGGGAGCTGTTTTTT. This chain connects TRBV6-2 or TRBV6-3 to TRBJ2-2; TRBD1 or TRBD2 may be the D gene (5 bases each). The germline CDR1 and CDR2 sequences are MNHEY and SVGEGT. This CDR3 contains 16 residues. V gave up 1 base and J gave up 3 bases, with 12 bases separating them.